This T cell receptor beta chain was sequenced for a study of blood T cell repertoires in COVID-19. Study summary: In each case, the material was cDNA or gDNA derived from T cells, B-cell-depleted T cells, or PBMCs.

There are 12 residues in the CDR3. Trimming took off 8 bases at V and 6 bases at J, with 11 bases between the two ends. Germline V lookup: CDR1 SEHNR, CDR2 FQNEAQ (reference sequence). Under the authors' procedure: Quantification of nucleated cells was approximated via reference gene primer amplification. Assay used: immunoSEQ multiplex PCR; TCRdb lists only in-frame clones, some missing. V and J calls and clone size come straight from that table; D and trimming were deduced from the DNA. The table has 130,000 to 150,000 clones, over 75% seen once; the top ten hold 1.2%. Residents of 24 US areas, aged about 18 to 95 years, made up the participants.

This TCR was sampled from a woman in her thirties with acute COVID-19. The sequencing input was PBMCs or T cells enriched from blood (not recorded which). The chain joins TRBV7-9 to TRBJ2-1; D uncertain. CDR3 loop: CASGTSGNEQFF. CDR3 DNA: TGTGCCAGCGGCACAAGTGGCAATGAGCAGTTCTTC.